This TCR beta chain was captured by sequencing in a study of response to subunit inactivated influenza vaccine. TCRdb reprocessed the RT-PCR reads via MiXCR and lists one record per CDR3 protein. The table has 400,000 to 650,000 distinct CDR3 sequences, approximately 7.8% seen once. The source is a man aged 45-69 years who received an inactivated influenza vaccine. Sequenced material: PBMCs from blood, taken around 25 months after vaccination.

For the CDR3, the DNA is TGTGCCATCAGTGGAGGGGAGAGCTCCTACAATGAGCAGTTCTTC. This sequence encodes CAISGGESSYNEQFF. The gene calls are TRBV10-3 and TRBJ2-1, with D perhaps assigned TRBD1 or TRBD2 (5 bases each). Trimming removed 4 bases from V and 0 bases from J, with 10 bases in between. The CDR3 has 15 residues. Germline CDR1 is ENHRY and CDR2 is SYGVKD.